This T cell receptor beta chain is drawn from a study of neurological immune-mediated disorders. Whole-study results and caveats: The multiple sclerosis repertoire cluster was not associated with any clinical or MRI feature. One related-CDR3 cluster, which may be a signature, held the repertoires of 18 of 34 multiple sclerosis patients after phylogenetic grouping.

The sample holds a few counts of this clonotype. Its antigen is unknown. This CDR3 has 15 residues. Trimming removed 2 bases at V and 1 base at J, with 11 bases between. Germline V gene data show CDR1 as MNHNY and CDR2 as SVGAGI (reference sequence). By 5'RACE with 10-nucleotide random UMIs, the cDNA was made. Sequencing runs each yielded over 170 million TCR-beta sequences from 15-18 subjects. TCRdb re-derived calls from the 5' RACE reads in MiXCR, one entry per CDR3 protein. In the table there are about 29,000 distinct CDR3 sequences, over 3% of which are singletons. The material sequenced was PBMCs. The receptor was isolated from a young woman with multiple sclerosis. The chain uses TRBV6-6 and TRBJ1-1, with D possibly being TRBD1 (5 bases). CDR3 in amino acids: CASSYQGGRNTEAFF. Here the CDR3 DNA reads TGTGCCAGCAGTTACCAGGGAGGGAGGAACACTGAAGCTTTCTTT.